Presented here are 2 T cell receptor beta chains from one specimen sequenced in a study of technical replicates of blood from several donors listed by TCRdb under 2017. Receptor amplification or capture employed the immunoSEQ multiplex PCR assay. What TCRdb holds here is the immuneACCESS table cut down to in-frame rearrangements. Part of the clones is not present; checked against another copy, under half of the missing clones reflect an unresolved V gene, and the others are unexplained. The sample has fewer than 20,000 clones on record, approximately 84% of them singletons. 12% of the sample is in the top ten clones. Input material: PBMCs. The receptor set was obtained from a human donor in good health.

V is TRBV5-6 and J is TRBJ2-1; 9 positions agree with TRBD2. Germline trimming cut 1 base from V and 1 base from J; bases unmatched to any gene: 12. The CDR3 length is 19 residues. Germline CDR1 SGHDT, CDR2 YYEEEE. This CDR3 is CASSLRSSGSRGSYNEQFF. In DNA, the CDR3 is TGTGCCAGCAGCTTGCGGAGTAGCGGGAGTCGAGGATCCTACAATGAGCAGTTCTTC. Based on the CDR3 plus reference TRBV5-6 and TRBJ2-1, the full variable domain is DAGVTQSPTHLIKTRGQQVTLRCSPKSGHDTVSWYQQALGQGPQFIFQYYEEEERQRGNFPDRFSGHQFPNYSSELNVNALLLGDSALYLCASSLRSSGSRGSYNEQFFGPGTRLTVL.

The chain carries TRBV7-2 and TRBJ2-7; 7 bases agree with TRBD2. From germline, CDR1 is SGHTA and CDR2 FQGNSA. This CDR3 has 14 residues. V gave up 0 bases and J gave up 2 bases; unmatched junction bases: 1. The CDR3 DNA is TGTGCCAGCAGCTTAGCGGGAGGGCCCTACGAGCAGTACTTC. It encodes CASSLAGGPYEQYF. Variable domain in full (rest from reference TRBV7-2 and TRBJ2-7): GAGVSQSPSNKVTEKGKDVELRCDPISGHTALYWYRQSLGQGLEFLIYFQGNSAPDKSGLPSDRFSAERTGGSVSTLTIQRTQQEDSAVYLCASSLAGGPYEQYFGPGTRLTVT.